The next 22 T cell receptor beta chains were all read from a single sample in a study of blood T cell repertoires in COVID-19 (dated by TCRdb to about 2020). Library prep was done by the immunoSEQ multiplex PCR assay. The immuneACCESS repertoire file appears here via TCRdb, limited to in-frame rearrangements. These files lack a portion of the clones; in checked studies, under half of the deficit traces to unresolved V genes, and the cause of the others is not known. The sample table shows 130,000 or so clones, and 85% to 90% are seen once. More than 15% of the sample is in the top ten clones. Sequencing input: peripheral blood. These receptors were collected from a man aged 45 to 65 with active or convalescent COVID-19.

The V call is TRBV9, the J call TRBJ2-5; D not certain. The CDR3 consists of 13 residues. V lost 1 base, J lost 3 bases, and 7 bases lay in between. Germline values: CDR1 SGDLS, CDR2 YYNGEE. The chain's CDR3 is CASSVWSEETQYF. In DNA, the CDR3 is TGTGCCAGCAGCGTATGGTCAGAAGAGACCCAGTACTTC.

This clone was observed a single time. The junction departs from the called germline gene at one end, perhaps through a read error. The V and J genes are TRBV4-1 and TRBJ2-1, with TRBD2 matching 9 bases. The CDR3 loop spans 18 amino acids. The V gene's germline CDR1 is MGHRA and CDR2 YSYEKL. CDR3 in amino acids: CASRQEASSGSRSHEQFF. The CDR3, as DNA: TGCGCCAGCAGACAAGAAGCGAGTAGCGGGAGTAGGTCACATGAGCAGTTCTTC.

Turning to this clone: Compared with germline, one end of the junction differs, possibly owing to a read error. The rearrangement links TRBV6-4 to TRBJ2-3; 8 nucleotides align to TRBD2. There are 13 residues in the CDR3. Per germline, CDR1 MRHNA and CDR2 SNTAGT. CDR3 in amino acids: CASSDSPSGRVDF. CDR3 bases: TGTGCCAGCAGTGACTCTCCAAGCGGGAGAGTCGATTTT.

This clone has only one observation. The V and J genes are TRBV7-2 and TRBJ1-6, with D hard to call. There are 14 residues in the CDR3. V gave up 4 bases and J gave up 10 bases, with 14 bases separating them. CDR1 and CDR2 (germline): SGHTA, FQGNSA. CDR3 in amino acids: CASSSAGRGSPLHF. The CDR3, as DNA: TGTGCCAGCAGCTCAGCAGGCCGCGGGTCACCCCTCCACTTT.

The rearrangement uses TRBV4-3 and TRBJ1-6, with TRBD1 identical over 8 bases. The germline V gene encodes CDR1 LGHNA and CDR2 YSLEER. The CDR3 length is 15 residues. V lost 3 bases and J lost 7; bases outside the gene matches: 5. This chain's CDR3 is CASSQGRQGNSPLHF. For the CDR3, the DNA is TGCGCCAGCAGCCAGGGTAGACAGGGGAATTCACCCCTCCACTTT.

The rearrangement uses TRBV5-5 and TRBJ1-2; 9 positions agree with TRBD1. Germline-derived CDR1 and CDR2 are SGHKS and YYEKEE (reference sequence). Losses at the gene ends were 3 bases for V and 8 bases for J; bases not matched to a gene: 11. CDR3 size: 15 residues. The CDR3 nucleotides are TGTGCCAGCAGCTCTAACAGGGGGCTTCTAGGGGGCTACACCTTC. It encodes CASSSNRGLLGGYTF.

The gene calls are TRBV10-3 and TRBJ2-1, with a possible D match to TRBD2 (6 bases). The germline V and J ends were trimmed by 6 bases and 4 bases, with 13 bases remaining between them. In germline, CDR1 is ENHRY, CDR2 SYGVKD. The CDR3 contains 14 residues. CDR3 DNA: TGTGCCATCAGGCCCGGGACTGAATACAATGAGCAGTTCTTC. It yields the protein CAIRPGTEYNEQFF.

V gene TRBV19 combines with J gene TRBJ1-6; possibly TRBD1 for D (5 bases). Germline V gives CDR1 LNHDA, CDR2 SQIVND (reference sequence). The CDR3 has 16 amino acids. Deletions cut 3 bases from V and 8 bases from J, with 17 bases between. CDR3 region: CASSIRAREGDSPLHF. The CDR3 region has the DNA TGTGCCAGTAGTATTCGGGCCAGAGAAGGGGATTCACCCCTCCACTTT. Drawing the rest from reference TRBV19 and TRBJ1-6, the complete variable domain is DGGITQSPKYLFRKEGQNVTLSCEQNLNHDAMYWYRQDPGQGLRLIYYSQIVNDFQKGDIAEGYSVSREKKESFPLTVTSAQKNPTAFYLCASSIRAREGDSPLHFGNGTRLTVT.

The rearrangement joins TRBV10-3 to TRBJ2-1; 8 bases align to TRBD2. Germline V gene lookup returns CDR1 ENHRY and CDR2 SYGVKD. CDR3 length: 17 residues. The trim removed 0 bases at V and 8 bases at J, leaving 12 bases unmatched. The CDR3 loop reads CAISESMKWLAGYEQFF. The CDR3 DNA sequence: TGTGCCATCAGTGAGTCGATGAAATGGCTAGCGGGCTATGAGCAGTTCTTC.

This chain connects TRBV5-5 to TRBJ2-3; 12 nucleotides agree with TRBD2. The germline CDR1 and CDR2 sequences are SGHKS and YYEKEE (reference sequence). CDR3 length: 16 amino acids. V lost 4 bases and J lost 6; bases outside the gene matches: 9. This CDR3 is CASSRTSGELGDTQYF. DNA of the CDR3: TGTGCCAGCAGCCGGACTAGCGGGGAACTGGGGGATACGCAGTATTTT.

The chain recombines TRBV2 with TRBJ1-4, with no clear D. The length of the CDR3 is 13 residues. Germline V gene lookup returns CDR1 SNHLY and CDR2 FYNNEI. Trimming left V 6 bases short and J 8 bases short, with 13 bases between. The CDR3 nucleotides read TGTGCCAGCAGCGTGGTCCGGAGCGAAAAACTGTTTTTT. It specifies CASSVVRSEKLFF.

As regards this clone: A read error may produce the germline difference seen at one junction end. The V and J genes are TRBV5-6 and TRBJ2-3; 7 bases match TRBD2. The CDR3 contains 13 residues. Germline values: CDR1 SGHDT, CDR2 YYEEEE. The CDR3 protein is CASGFGGTNTQYF. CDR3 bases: TGTGCCAGCGGCTTCGGTGGGACTAATACGCAGTATTTT.

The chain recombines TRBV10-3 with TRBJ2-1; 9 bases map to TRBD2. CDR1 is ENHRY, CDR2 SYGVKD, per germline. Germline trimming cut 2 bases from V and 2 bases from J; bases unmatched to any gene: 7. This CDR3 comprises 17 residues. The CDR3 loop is CAISEPVAGEAYNEQFF. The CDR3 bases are TGTGCCATCAGTGAGCCGGTAGCGGGGGAGGCCTACAATGAGCAGTTCTTC.

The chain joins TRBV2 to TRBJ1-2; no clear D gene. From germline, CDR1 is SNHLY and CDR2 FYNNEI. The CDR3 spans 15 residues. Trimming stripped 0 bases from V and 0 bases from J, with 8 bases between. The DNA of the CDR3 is TGTGCCAGCAGTGAAGCCCTTATTACTAACTATGGCTACACCTTC. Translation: CASSEALITNYGYTF.

The CDR3: CAISGQGGIEKLFF. The CDR3 DNA follows: TGTGCCATCAGCGGACAGGGAGGTATTGAAAAACTGTTTTTT. V and J are TRBV10-3 and TRBJ1-4, with TRBD1 identical over 8 bases. CDR1 is ENHRY, CDR2 SYGVKD, per germline. The CDR3 consists of 14 residues. The ends lost 6 bases at V and 7 bases at J; junction bases unmatched: 7.

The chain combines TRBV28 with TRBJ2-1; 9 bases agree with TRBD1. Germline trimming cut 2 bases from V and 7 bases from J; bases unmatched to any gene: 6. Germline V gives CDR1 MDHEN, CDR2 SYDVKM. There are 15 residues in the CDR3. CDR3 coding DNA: TGTGCCAGCAGTTTAACCGGGACAGGGACGAATGAGCAGTTCTTC. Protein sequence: CASSLTGTGTNEQFF.

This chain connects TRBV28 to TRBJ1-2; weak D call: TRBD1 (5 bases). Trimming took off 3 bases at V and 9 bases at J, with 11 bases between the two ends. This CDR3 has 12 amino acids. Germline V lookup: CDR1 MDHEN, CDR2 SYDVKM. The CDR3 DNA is TGTGCCAGCAGTTTCAATTCAGGGAGCTACACCTTC. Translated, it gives CASSFNSGSYTF.

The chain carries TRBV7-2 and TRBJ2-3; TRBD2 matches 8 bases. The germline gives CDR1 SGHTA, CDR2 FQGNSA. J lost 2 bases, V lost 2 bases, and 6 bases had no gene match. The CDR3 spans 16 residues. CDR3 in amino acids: CASSLMAGGYTDTQYF. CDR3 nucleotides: TGTGCCAGCAGCTTAATGGCGGGGGGCTACACAGATACGCAGTATTTT.

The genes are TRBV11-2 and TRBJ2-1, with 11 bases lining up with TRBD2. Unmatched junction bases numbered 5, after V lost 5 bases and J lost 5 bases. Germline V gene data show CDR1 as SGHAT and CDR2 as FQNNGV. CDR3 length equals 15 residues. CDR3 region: CASSPLAGANNEQFF. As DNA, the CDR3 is TGTGCCAGCAGCCCACTAGCGGGGGCGAACAATGAGCAGTTCTTC.

CDR3 coding DNA: TGTGCCAGCAGCTCCTCGACTAGCGGGGGGGCCGGCACCGGGGAGCTGTTTTTT. Residues: CASSSSTSGGAGTGELFF. The chain is built from TRBV3-1 (or the pseudogene TRBV3-2) and TRBJ2-2, with 14 bases identical to TRBD2. This CDR3 has 18 residues. The V gene's germline CDR1 is LGHDT and CDR2 YNNKEL (reference sequence). The V segment lost 5 bases and the J segment 4 bases; nucleotides outside the gene matches: 9.

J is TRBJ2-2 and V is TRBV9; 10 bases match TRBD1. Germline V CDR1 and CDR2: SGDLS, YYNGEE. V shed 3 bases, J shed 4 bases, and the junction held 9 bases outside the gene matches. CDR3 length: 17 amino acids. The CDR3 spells CASSGNIWTGGTGELFF. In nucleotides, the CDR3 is TGTGCCAGCAGCGGGAATATCTGGACAGGGGGCACCGGGGAGCTGTTTTTT.

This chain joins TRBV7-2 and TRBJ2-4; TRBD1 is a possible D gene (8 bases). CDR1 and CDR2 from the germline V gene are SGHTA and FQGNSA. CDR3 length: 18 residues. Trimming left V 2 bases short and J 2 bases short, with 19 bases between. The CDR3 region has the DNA TGTGCCAGCAGCTTAACGATACAGGGGGGGGGACCCAAAAACATTCAGTACTTC. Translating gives CASSLTIQGGGPKNIQYF.